The 25 T cell receptor beta chains below all came from one sample that was sequenced in a study of blood T cell repertoires in COVID-19. Repertoires were generated with immunoSEQ multiplex PCR, while TCRdb's copy carries only in-frame clones and drops some. The data hold more than 150,000 clones, with 60% to 80% observed a single time. Sample: PBMCs or T cells enriched from blood (not recorded which). The receptors were gathered from a woman in her 50s who had recovered from COVID-19.

In its sample, this clone was seen a few times. This chain connects TRBV6-2 or TRBV6-3 to TRBJ2-7, with D uncertain. CDR1 and CDR2 (germline): MNHEY, SVGEGT. The CDR3 is made up of 12 amino acids. V was trimmed by 6 bases and J by 2 bases, leaving 8 bases between them. The CDR3 is CASSNSAYEQYF. Written as DNA, the CDR3 is TGTGCCAGCAGCAACTCTGCCTACGAGCAGTACTTC.

J is TRBJ2-1 and V is TRBV24-1; D is uncertain. The germline gives CDR1 KGHDR, CDR2 SFDVKD. V was trimmed by 4 bases and J by 8 bases, leaving 8 bases between them. CDR3 length: 12 amino acids. Written as DNA, the CDR3 is TGTGCCACCAGTGAATCTCGGGATGAGCAGTTCTTC. Protein product: CATSESRDEQFF.

This clone was seen a handful of times. The rearrangement joins TRBV6-5 to TRBJ1-6; tentatively, D is TRBD1 (5 bases). The V gene's germline CDR1 is MNHEY and CDR2 SVGAGI. The V end lost 8 bases, the J end lost 2 bases, and 13 bases lay between the germline ends. This CDR3 comprises 15 residues. CDR3 sequence: CASESRVTYNSPLHF. In DNA form, the CDR3 reads TGTGCCAGCGAGAGCAGGGTTACCTATAATTCACCCCTCCACTTT.

This rearrangement joins TRBV7-6 to TRBJ1-3; D uncertain. Germline V gene sequence: CDR1 SGHVS, CDR2 FNYEAQ. V lost 0 bases and J lost 2, with 8 bases in between. The CDR3 extends over 15 amino acids. In DNA, the CDR3 is TGTGCCAGCAGCTTAGCGGCCAGTGCTGGAAACACCATATATTTT. The encoded protein is CASSLAASAGNTIYF. Together with reference TRBV7-6 and TRBJ1-3, the CDR3 gives the full variable domain: GAGVSQSPRYKVTKRGQDVALRCDPISGHVSLYWYRQALGQGPEFLTYFNYEAQQDKSGLPNDRFSAERPEGSISTLTIQRTEQRDSAMYRCASSLAASAGNTIYFGEGSWLTVV.

This chain links TRBV28 with TRBJ1-5, with D uncertain. CDR3 size: 14 residues. Trimming left V 3 bases short and J 0 bases short, with 6 bases between. CDR1 and CDR2 (germline): MDHEN, SYDVKM. DNA for the CDR3: TGTGCCAGCAGTTTGATAGATAGCAATCAGCCCCAGCATTTT. This sequence encodes CASSLIDSNQPQHF.

This rearrangement joins TRBV6-2 or TRBV6-3 to TRBJ2-5; D perhaps matches TRBD2 (6 bases). This CDR3 has 13 residues. The V end was cut by 6 bases, the J end by 5 bases, with 13 bases between. CDR1 is MNHEY and CDR2 is SVGEGT in the germline V gene. The CDR3 loop is CASSSGEGETQYF. CDR3 nucleotide sequence: TGTGCCAGCAGCTCGGGAGAGGGGGAGACCCAGTACTTC.

This clone was seen a handful of times. CDR3 loop: CSVLFQVGYEQYF. CDR3 sequence (DNA): TGCAGCGTTCTTTTTCAGGTTGGGTACGAGCAGTACTTC. The rearrangement links TRBV29-1 to TRBJ2-7, with D unclear. Trimming removed 5 bases at V and 4 bases at J, with 15 bases between. Germline values: CDR1 SQVTM, CDR2 ANQGSEA. The CDR3 totals 13 residues.

The chain joins TRBV6-4 to TRBJ2-1, with 11 nucleotides matching TRBD2. Germline V gives CDR1 MRHNA, CDR2 SNTAGT. J lost 5 bases, V lost 6 bases, and 3 bases had no gene match. CDR3 length: 14 residues. CDR3 amino acids: CASSGTSGNNEQFF. The CDR3 DNA reads as TGTGCCAGCAGCGGGACTAGCGGAAACAATGAGCAGTTCTTC.

This clone appeared many times. The chain uses TRBV19 and TRBJ1-1, with 11 bases matching TRBD1. The CDR3 runs to 15 residues. Germline CDR1 and CDR2: LNHDA and SQIVND (reference sequence). With 7 bases clipped from V and 4 bases from J, the junction kept 8 bases outside the gene matches. DNA for the CDR3: TGTGCCAGTACCCTCCGGGACAGGGGGGGCACTGAAGCTTTCTTT. It codes for CASTLRDRGGTEAFF.

The rearrangement joins TRBV6-4 to TRBJ1-3; 9 bases line up with TRBD1. The V segment lost 7 bases and the J segment 0 bases; nucleotides outside the gene matches: 10. Germline CDR1 and CDR2: MRHNA and SNTAGT. The CDR3 length is 17 residues. In DNA form, the CDR3 reads TGTGCCAGCATTGGGACAGGGCAGAGAAGCTCTGGAAACACCATATATTTT. This encodes CASIGTGQRSSGNTIYF.

The V call is TRBV19, the J call TRBJ2-3; a possible D gene is TRBD2 (6 bases). Germline-derived CDR1 and CDR2 are LNHDA and SQIVND (reference sequence). The CDR3 length is 13 residues. Trimming stripped 5 bases from V and 5 bases from J, with 11 bases between. In DNA, the CDR3 is TGTGCCAGTAGTGAGGAGGGGCGAGATACGCAGTATTTT. It encodes CASSEEGRDTQYF.

This chain uses TRBV27 with TRBJ2-3; D is possibly TRBD1 (5 bases). The CDR3 has 15 residues. Germline V gene sequence: CDR1 MNHEY, CDR2 SMNVEV (reference sequence). Trimming stripped 2 bases from V and 6 bases from J, with 15 bases between. CDR3 DNA: TGTGCCAGCAGTTTAAGTGGACACCCGACCGATACGCAGTATTTT. Residues: CASSLSGHPTDTQYF.

The rearrangement links TRBV7-8 to TRBJ2-1, with D possibly TRBD2 on 6 matching bases. The CDR3 length is 16 residues. V was clipped by 1 base and J by 8 bases, with 18 bases between them. Germline CDR1 is SGHVS and CDR2 is FQNEAQ. The CDR3 protein is CASSLVASSAGYEQFF. CDR3 in DNA: TGTGCCAGCAGCTTAGTTGCTAGCTCGGCGGGGTATGAGCAGTTCTTC.

The V and J genes are TRBV30 and TRBJ1-2; D perhaps matches TRBD1 (6 bases). The germline V gene encodes CDR1 GTSNPN and CDR2 SVGIG (reference sequence). The CDR3 has 14 residues. Trimming shortened V by 2 bases and J by 6 bases, and 16 bases separated the two germline ends. The CDR3 DNA reads as TGTGCCTGGAGTACCCCGGGACACCAAAATGGCTACACCTTC. Protein sequence: CAWSTPGHQNGYTF.

This clone has more than one count but fewer than ten. The CDR3 here is CATHQGANSPLHF. CDR3 DNA sequence: TGTGCCACCCATCAGGGGGCCAATTCACCCCTCCACTTT. The chain recombines TRBV10-3 with TRBJ1-6; 8 bases fit TRBD1. The CDR3 is 13 residues long. The trim removed 10 bases at V and 7 bases at J, leaving 6 bases unmatched. Germline lookup yields CDR1 ENHRY and CDR2 SYGVKD.

The chain is built from TRBV11-3 and TRBJ1-1; a possible D gene is TRBD1 (6 bases). V was clipped by 2 bases and J by 1 base, with 8 bases between them. The CDR3 extends over 14 amino acids. The V gene's germline CDR1 is SGHNT and CDR2 YENEEA. CDR3 residues: CASSLYRENTEAFF. The CDR3 coding sequence is TGTGCCAGCAGCTTATACAGGGAGAACACTGAAGCTTTCTTT.

The V call is TRBV19, the J call TRBJ1-3; D not certain. This CDR3 region has 14 residues. V was cut by 3 bases and J by 4 bases, with 10 bases left in between. From germline, CDR1 is LNHDA and CDR2 SQIVND (reference sequence). CDR3 nucleotide sequence: TGTGCCAGTAGTATTCTAGGATCCGGAAACACCATATATTTT. Its protein is CASSILGSGNTIYF.

The chain combines TRBV11-3 with TRBJ2-1; TRBD2 is a possible D gene (6 bases). The CDR3 runs to 15 residues. Germline V lookup: CDR1 SGHNT, CDR2 YENEEA. Trimming shortened V by 1 base and J by 6 bases, and 13 bases separated the two germline ends. CDR3 bases: TGTGCCAGCAGCTTAGGTAGCGGTATAATCAATGAGCAGTTCTTC. Residues: CASSLGSGIINEQFF. Full variable domain (missing parts from reference TRBV11-3 and TRBJ2-1): EAGVVQSPRYKIIEKKQPVAFWCNPISGHNTLYWYLQNLGQGPELLIRYENEEAVDDSQLPKDRFSAERLKGVDSTLKIQPAELGDSAVYLCASSLGSGIINEQFFGPGTRLTVL.

The gene calls are TRBV19 and TRBJ2-1, with 11 bases aligning to TRBD2. Germline lookup yields CDR1 LNHDA and CDR2 SQIVND (reference sequence). This CDR3 region has 14 residues. Losses at the gene ends were 3 bases for V and 9 bases for J; bases not matched to a gene: 4. As DNA, the CDR3 is TGTGCCAGTAGTATCGGGACTAGCGGTGGTGAGCAGTTCTTC. Its protein product is CASSIGTSGGEQFF.

V usage is TRBV20-1 and J usage is TRBJ1-2; D call uncertain. The CDR3 loop spans 11 amino acids. Germline loops: CDR1 DFQATT, CDR2 SNEGSKA (reference sequence). The V gene lost 5 bases and the J gene lost 2 bases, with 6 bases spanning the gap. CDR3 DNA sequence: TGCAGTGCTCCCCTCAACTATGGCTACACCTTC. Its translation: CSAPLNYGYTF.

The gene calls are TRBV28 and TRBJ1-5, with a possible D match to TRBD1 (6 bases). The CDR3 consists of 16 residues. The germline V and J ends were trimmed by 5 bases and 0 bases, with 14 bases remaining between them. The germline V gene encodes CDR1 MDHEN and CDR2 SYDVKM. This CDR3 is CASSPGQLNSNQPQHF. The CDR3 DNA is TGTGCCAGCAGTCCCGGACAGCTCAATAGCAATCAGCCCCAGCATTTT. Together with reference TRBV28 and TRBJ1-5, the CDR3 gives the full variable domain: DVKVTQSSRYLVKRTGEKVFLECVQDMDHENMFWYRQDPGLGLRLIYFSYDVKMKEKGDIPEGYSVSREKKERFSLILESASTNQTSMYLCASSPGQLNSNQPQHFGDGTRLSIL.

The V and J genes are TRBV19 and TRBJ1-6, with a weak D call TRBD1 (5 bases). Germline loops: CDR1 LNHDA, CDR2 SQIVND (reference sequence). The CDR3 consists of 15 residues. V was shortened by 7 bases and J by 1 base, with 11 bases between the two germline ends. CDR3 DNA sequence: TGTGCCAGTACCGGGGGAGTATCCTATAATTCACCCCTCCACTTT. As protein: CASTGGVSYNSPLHF. The full variable domain, in which reference TRBV19 and TRBJ1-6 provide the parts outside the CDR3, is DGGITQSPKYLFRKEGQNVTLSCEQNLNHDAMYWYRQDPGQGLRLIYYSQIVNDFQKGDIAEGYSVSREKKESFPLTVTSAQKNPTAFYLCASTGGVSYNSPLHFGNGTRLTVT.

The V and J genes are TRBV23-1 and TRBJ2-7; perhaps TRBD1 as D (5 bases). TRBV23-1 is given ORF status, its function remaining uncertain. This CDR3 has 12 residues. Between the trimmed V and J ends, which lost 11 bases and 2 bases, there was a span of 13 bases. The CDR3 loop reads CALQDRTYEQYF. CDR3 coding DNA: TGCGCCCTACAAGACAGAACCTACGAGCAGTACTTC.

V and J are TRBV5-6 and TRBJ2-3, with D tentatively TRBD1 (5 bases). From germline, CDR1 is SGHDT and CDR2 YYEEEE. V lost 0 bases to trimming and J lost 2 bases, with 13 bases between them. CDR3 size: 16 residues. The CDR3 is CASSLGKGYTTDTQYF. The CDR3 coding sequence is TGTGCCAGCAGCTTGGGAAAGGGGTACACCACAGATACGCAGTATTTT.

J is TRBJ1-6 and V is TRBV7-8; a possible D gene is TRBD1 (5 bases). V lost 6 bases to trimming and J lost 5 bases, with 17 bases between them. This CDR3 spans 16 amino acids. CDR1 SGHVS and CDR2 FQNEAQ come from the germline V gene. The CDR3 DNA sequence: TGTGCCAGCAGTTCCAGACAGCCGGTTAATAATTCACCCCTCCACTTT. Amino acid sequence: CASSSRQPVNNSPLHF. The whole variable domain, filled in from reference TRBV7-8 and TRBJ1-6, reads GAGVSQSPRYKVAKRGQDVALRCDPISGHVSLFWYQQALGQGPEFLTYFQNEAQLDKSGLPSDRFFAERPEGSVSTLKIQRTQQEDSAVYLCASSSRQPVNNSPLHFGNGTRLTVT.